This T cell receptor (beta chain) derives from a study of spatial heterogeneity in lung cancer. Study-wide context: Detection of beta-chain sequences consistently exceeded that of alpha-chain sequences.

Findings and caveats of the study: Tracking of tumor mutation counts was seen in expanded intratumoral alpha and beta TCR counts.

CDR1 and CDR2 (germline): SQVTM, ANQGSEA. This CDR3 region has 15 residues. Trimming removed 6 bases from V and 5 bases from J; junction bases left unmatched: 10. TCRdb itself ran the 5' RACE reads through MiXCR, one entry per CDR3 protein. The data contain roughly 28,000 distinct CDR3 sequences, around 7% of them singletons. This clonotype came up many times. Its antigen is not identified. Time point described: sample taken at primary tumor resection. The rearrangement links TRBV29-1 to TRBJ2-5; 12 positions agree with TRBD2. The sequence came from a male donor with early-stage non-small cell lung cancer. The sample consisted of lung tumor tissue, taken at surgery. The CDR3 DNA sequence: TGCAGCGTCTATTCGACTAGCGGGGGAGGGGAGACCCAGTACTTC. Translated, it gives CSVYSTSGGGETQYF. Combining the CDR3 with reference TRBV29-1 and TRBJ2-5 gives the whole variable domain SAVISQKPSRDICQRGTSLTIQCQVDSQVTMMFWYRQQPGQSLTLIATANQGSEATYESGFVIDKFPISRPNLTFSTLTVSNMSPEDSSIYLCSVYSTSGGGETQYFGPGTRLLVL.